This TCR beta chain was documented in a study of naive and memory T cell subsets (dated 2017 in TCRdb). As for the study more broadly: Sorted naive and memory T cell subsets from peripheral blood were analyzed in the study using a UMI-based, open-source pipeline for TCR alpha and beta sequencing. The functional CMV T cell responses agreed completely with IgG serology results. RNA was DNase-treated and reverse transcribed with TCR constant-region primers, mostly using SuperScript III.

Results and caveats for the whole study, not just this receptor: The repertoire findings for the naive and memory subsets could not be validated against a ground truth because none was available. The abundance of TCRs followed a power law with an exponent that differed between naive and memory subsets yet stayed consistent across the three individuals. After error correction, over 90% of naive TCR sequences appeared only once, giving much steeper abundance distributions than memory subsets. A clonotype was defined as a single alpha or beta chain sequence rather than as a paired alpha/beta receptor. RNA-based TCR counts may be affected by expression changes linked to T cell activation and differentiation. In both CD4 and CD8 cells, a rise in Gini index and a fall in Shannon and inverse Simpson diversity were observed from naive through CM, EM and EMRA.

Libraries were made using UMI-ligation and nested PCR. The beta constant-region primer consisted of an equimolar mixture of two oligonucleotides that together covered TRBC1 and TRBC2. The ligated cDNA went through four rounds of PCR with nested alpha and beta constant-region primers together with the SP2 primer. A single-stranded oligonucleotide containing the SP2 primer and a 12-nucleotide UMI was joined to the 3' end of the cDNA by T4 RNA ligase 1. The ligation reaction was kept at 16 degrees C for roughly 19-25 hours. PCR2 was typically performed as a SYBR Green qPCR and was stopped at a predetermined threshold so that over-amplification was prevented. Every purification after the first one was done using Agencourt AMPure XP magnetic beads. Library amounts were measured by Qubit and library quality was assessed on a TapeStation, where the main peak was expected at around 650 bp. Pooled libraries were sequenced on an Illumina MiSeq using v2 2x251 paired-end kits, and typically roughly 0.85-2.1 million reads were obtained per sample. Each sample was pooled at 3.5 to 5 nM, and about 5-7.5% PhiX was included to help cluster recognition. The published analysis was carried out like this. V and J genes were assigned to Demultiplexor-processed FASTQ reads by Decombinator through tag matching, with a single base-pair mismatch being allowed. Collapsinator used UMIs to correct both sequencing errors and frequency errors arising from PCR heterogeneity. CDR3Translator translated TCRs and extracted CDR3s from the conserved cysteine to the FGXG phenylalanine, flagging non-productive sequences. Gini, Shannon entropy and inverse Simpson indices were computed after subsampling the repertoires to the same number of UMI-defined TCRs. Within the linear range, a power law was fitted by maximum likelihood to the distributions of clonotype abundance. Similar UMI counts, unique TCR numbers and clonal distributions were obtained with the pipeline and with MIGEC on one naive CD8 sample. The repertoires were searched for under 7,500 CMV-associated CDR3 sequences that had been compiled from VDJdb and a published dataset. TCRdb reprocessing: public reads trimmed at Q25 with fastp, clones called with MiXCR, in-frame beta chains kept. Rows with one shared CDR3 protein collapse into an entry with the most common genes and DNA. None of the V and J calls come from the authors' own analysis; TCRdb made them. The sample table contains 95,000 to 150,000 distinct CDR3 sequences; only one count was recorded for 36% of them. The top ten constitute more than 0.8% of the sample.

Details on this clonotype: Its cognate antigen has yet to be identified. Base qualities were left out, and no much larger clone turns up one base away.

Its CDR3 holds 15 amino acids, cysteine through phenylalanine. Just CDR3 DNA is preserved here, 45 bases in frame from base 1. Via the germline V gene, CDR1 is MDHEN and CDR2 SYDVKM. V is shortened by 3 bases, J by 1 base, and the region joining them spans 11 bases. Separate amplification of TCR alpha and beta chain libraries was performed from the second PCR step onward. To determine each donor's CMV status, fresh PBMCs were stimulated overnight with CMV viral lysate, and IFNgamma production from CD4+ T cells was then assessed. CD4 T cells were positively selected with Miltenyi beads, followed by positive selection of CD8 T cells from the CD4-negative fraction. After staining for CD3, CD4, CD8, CD45RA, CD27 and a live/dead dye, cells were sorted on a BD Aria II into four subsets based on CD45RA and CD27. Three healthy volunteers provided blood, and the blood of each volunteer was split into CD4 and CD8 T cells and then into four differentiation subsets. About 110 ml of peripheral blood was taken from each donor, and PBMC were separated by density-gradient centrifugation on Ficoll-Paque PLUS. Sorted cells were lysed in RLT buffer, and RNA was extracted with a Qiagen RNeasy kit and stored at -80°C.

The rearranged chain carries TRBV28 and TRBJ2-3; perhaps TRBD1 is the D gene, with 5 bases matching. This receptor was identified in a human donor in good health. Sequencing was performed on central memory CD4+ T cells from blood. Explained via the paper, the cell subset or site label denotes: central memory, CD45RA- CD27+. The CDR3 has the sequence CASSFPTEGTDTQYF. The bases read TGTGCCAGCAGTTTTCCGACAGAGGGCACAGATACGCAGTATTTT.